This T cell receptor (beta chain) came from a study of T cells in Graves' hyperthyroidism and ophthalmopathy. Amplification yielded TCR beta CDR3 regions, with RNA transcripts as the source. Initially, a first-round RT-PCR of the TCR CDR3 employed the HTBI primer set. MiXCR, applied by TCRdb to the multiplex PCR reads, yields one record per CDR3 protein. Found here are around 250,000 distinct CDR3 sequences, roughly 17% of them singletons; the top ten hold around 28%. Any patient presenting with uncontrolled infection, other autoimmune disease, pregnancy or lactation was left out. Sequenced: blood. This clonotype was sampled from a woman younger than 30 with Graves' ophthalmopathy.

The CDR3 DNA reads TGTGCCACCAGCAGTGCCGGGACCGGGGTCGTCAATGAGCAGTTCTTC. This translates into CATSSAGTGVVNEQFF. This chain connects TRBV15 to TRBJ2-1; D is perhaps TRBD1 or TRBD2 (5 bases each). The CDR3 sequence is 16 residues long. Trimming removed 3 bases at V and 6 bases at J, with 18 bases between. Germline CDR1 is LNHNV and CDR2 is YYDKDF (reference sequence).